Reported below is one T cell receptor (beta chain). This sample stems from a study of blood T cell repertoires in COVID-19. Germline CDR1 and CDR2: ENHRY and SYGVKD. The CDR3 loop spans 13 amino acids. The junction had 2 bases not matched to a gene; V was cut back by 6 bases and J by 4 bases. Some clones are missing from TCRdb's copy, which holds only in-frame ones; the method was immunoSEQ multiplex PCR. Among some 150,000 clones listed, 87% were seen once. V is TRBV10-3 and J is TRBJ2-3, with 9 bases fitting TRBD2. The sequencing input was peripheral blood. The TCR originated in a man between 18 and 35 years old with active or convalescent COVID-19. The CDR3: CAIRIAGADTQYF. As DNA, the CDR3 is TGTGCCATCAGAATAGCGGGAGCAGATACGCAGTATTTT.